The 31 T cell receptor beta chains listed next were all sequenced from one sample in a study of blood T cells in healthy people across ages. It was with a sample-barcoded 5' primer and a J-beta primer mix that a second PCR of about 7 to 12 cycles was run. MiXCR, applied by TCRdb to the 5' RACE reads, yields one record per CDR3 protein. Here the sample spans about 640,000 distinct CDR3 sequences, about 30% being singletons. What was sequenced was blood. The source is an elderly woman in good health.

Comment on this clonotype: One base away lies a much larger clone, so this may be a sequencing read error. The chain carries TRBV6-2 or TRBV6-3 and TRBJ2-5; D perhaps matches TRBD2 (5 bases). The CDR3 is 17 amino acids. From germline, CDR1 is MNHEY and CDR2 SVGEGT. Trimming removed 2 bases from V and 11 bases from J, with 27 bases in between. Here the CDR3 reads CASSYDKRRPRYNEQYF. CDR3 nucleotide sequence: TGTGCCAGCAGTTACGATAAGAGGAGGCCAAGATACAATGAGCAGTACTTC.

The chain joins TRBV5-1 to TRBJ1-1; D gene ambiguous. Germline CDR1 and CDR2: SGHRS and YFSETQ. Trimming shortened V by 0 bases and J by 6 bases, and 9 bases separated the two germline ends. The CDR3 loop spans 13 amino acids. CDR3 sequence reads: CASSLAEPPEAFF. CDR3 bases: TGCGCCAGCAGCTTGGCCGAGCCCCCTGAAGCTTTCTTT.

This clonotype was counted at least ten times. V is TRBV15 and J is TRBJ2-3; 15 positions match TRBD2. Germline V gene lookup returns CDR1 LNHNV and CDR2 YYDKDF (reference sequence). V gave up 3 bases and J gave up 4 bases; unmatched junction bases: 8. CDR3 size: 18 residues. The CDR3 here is CATSRVKGTSGGSDTQYF. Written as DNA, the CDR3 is TGTGCCACCAGCAGGGTTAAAGGGACTAGCGGGGGGTCAGATACGCAGTATTTT.

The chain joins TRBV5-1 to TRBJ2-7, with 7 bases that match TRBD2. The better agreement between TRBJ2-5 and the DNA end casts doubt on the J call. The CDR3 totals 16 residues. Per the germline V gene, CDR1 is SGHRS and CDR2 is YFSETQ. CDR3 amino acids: CASSRTSGRATETQYF. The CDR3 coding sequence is TGCGCCAGCAGCCGGACGAGTGGGAGGGCCACAGAGACCCAGTACTTC.

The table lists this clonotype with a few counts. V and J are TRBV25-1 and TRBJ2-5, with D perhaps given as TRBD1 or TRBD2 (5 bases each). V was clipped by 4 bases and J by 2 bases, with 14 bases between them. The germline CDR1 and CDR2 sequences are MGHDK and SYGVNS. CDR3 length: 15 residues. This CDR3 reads CASSVLGTVQETQYF. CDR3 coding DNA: TGTGCCAGCAGTGTCCTCGGGACGGTACAAGAGACCCAGTACTTC.

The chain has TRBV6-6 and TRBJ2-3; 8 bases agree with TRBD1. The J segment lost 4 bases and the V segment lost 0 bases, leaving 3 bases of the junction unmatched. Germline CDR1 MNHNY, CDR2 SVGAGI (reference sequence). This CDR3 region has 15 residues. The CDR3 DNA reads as TGTGCCAGCAGTTACTCGAGCAGGGGGCCAGATACGCAGTATTTT. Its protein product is CASSYSSRGPDTQYF.

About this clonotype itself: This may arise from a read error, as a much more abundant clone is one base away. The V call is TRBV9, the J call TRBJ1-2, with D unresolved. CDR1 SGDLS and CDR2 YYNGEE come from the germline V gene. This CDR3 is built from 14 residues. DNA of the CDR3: TGTGGCAGCAGCCCCCGCAGTACGCTAAACGGCTACACCTTC. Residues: CGSSPRSTLNGYTF.

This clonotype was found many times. In DNA form, the CDR3 reads TGTGCCAGCAGCTCCCTACAGGAGGGGGGATCAGTCGGCTACACCTTC. This gives the protein CASSSLQEGGSVGYTF. The chain carries TRBV5-6 and TRBJ1-2, with a possible D match to TRBD1 (6 bases). Germline V gene lookup returns CDR1 SGHDT and CDR2 YYEEEE. This CDR3 is built from 16 residues. The ends were cut back, 3 bases at V and 8 bases at J, with 23 bases in the middle.

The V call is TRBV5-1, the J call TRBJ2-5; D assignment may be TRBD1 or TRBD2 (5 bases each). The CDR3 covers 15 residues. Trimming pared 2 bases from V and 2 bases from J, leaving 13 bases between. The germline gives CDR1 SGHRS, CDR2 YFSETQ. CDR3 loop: CASSLEGPPQETQYF. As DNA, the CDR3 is TGCGCCAGCAGCTTAGAGGGGCCCCCACAAGAGACCCAGTACTTC.

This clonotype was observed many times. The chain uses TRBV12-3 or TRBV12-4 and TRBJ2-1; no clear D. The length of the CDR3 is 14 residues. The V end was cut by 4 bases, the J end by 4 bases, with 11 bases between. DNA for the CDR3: TGTGCCAGCAGTTATACCGACAAGTACAATGAGCAGTTCTTC. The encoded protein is CASSYTDKYNEQFF.

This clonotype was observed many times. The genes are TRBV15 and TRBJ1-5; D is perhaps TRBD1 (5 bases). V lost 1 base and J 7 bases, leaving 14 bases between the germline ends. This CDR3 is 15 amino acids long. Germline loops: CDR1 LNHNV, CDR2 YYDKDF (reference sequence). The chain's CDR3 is CATSRVKQVTQPQHF. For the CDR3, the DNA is TGTGCCACCAGCAGAGTCAAACAGGTGACCCAGCCCCAGCATTTT.

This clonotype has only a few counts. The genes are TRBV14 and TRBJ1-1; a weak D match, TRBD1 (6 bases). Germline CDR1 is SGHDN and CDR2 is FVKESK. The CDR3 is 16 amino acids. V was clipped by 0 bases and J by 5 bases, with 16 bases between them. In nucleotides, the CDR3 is TGTGCCAGCAGCCAAGATCGCGGCAGGGGTAGAACTGAAGCTTTCTTT. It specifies CASSQDRGRGRTEAFF.

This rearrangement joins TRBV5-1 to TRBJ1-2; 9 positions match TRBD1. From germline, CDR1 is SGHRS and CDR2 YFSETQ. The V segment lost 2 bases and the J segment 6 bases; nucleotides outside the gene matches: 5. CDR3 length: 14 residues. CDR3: CASSFRDRAHGYTF. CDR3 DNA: TGCGCCAGCAGCTTCCGGGACAGGGCTCATGGCTACACCTTC.

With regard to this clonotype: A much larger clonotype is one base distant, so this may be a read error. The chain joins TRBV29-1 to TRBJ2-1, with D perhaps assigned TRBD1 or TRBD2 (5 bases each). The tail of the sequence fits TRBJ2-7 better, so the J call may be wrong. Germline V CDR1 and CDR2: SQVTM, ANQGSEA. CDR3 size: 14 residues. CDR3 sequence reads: CSVGSGASYNEQYF. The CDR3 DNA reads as TGCAGCGTTGGCTCCGGGGCGTCCTACAATGAGCAGTACTTC.

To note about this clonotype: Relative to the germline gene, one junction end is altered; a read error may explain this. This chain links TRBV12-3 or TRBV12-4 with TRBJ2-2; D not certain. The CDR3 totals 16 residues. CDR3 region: CASSLEGPPNIGELFF. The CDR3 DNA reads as TGTGCCAGCAGTTTAGAAGGACCGCCGAACATCGGGGAGCTGTTTTTT.

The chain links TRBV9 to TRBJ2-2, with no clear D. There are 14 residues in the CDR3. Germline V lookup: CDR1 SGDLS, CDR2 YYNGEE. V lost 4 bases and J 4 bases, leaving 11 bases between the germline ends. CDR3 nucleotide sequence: TGTGCCAGCAGCCCGGGCTTTGGCACCGGGGAGCTGTTTTTT. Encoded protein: CASSPGFGTGELFF.

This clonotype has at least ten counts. CDR3 in amino acids: CATSDLAFGGTDTQYF. The CDR3 DNA reads TGTGCCACCAGTGATTTGGCTTTCGGGGGAACAGATACGCAGTATTTT. V is TRBV24-1 and J is TRBJ2-3, with a tentative D call TRBD2 (6 bases). The V and J ends lost 0 bases and 3 bases respectively, with 12 bases between them. Germline V gene sequence: CDR1 KGHDR, CDR2 SFDVKD. This CDR3 region has 16 residues.

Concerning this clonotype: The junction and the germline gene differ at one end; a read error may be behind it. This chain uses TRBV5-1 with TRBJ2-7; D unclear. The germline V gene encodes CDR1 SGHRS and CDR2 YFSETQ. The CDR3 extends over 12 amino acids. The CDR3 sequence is CVSSVGHYEQYF. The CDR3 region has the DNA TGCGTCAGCAGTGTTGGGCACTACGAGCAGTACTTC.

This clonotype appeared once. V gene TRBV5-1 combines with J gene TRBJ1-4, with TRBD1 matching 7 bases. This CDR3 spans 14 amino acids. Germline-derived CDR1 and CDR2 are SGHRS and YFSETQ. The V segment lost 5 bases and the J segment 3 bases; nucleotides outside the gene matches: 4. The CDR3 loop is CASRSGTANEKLFF. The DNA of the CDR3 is TGCGCCAGCAGATCCGGGACAGCTAATGAAAAACTGTTTTTT.

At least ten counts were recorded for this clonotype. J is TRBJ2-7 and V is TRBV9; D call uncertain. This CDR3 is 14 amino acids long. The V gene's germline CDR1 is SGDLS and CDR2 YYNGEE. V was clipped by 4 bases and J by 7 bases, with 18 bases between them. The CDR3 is CASSKDTNLREQYF. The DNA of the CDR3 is TGTGCCAGCAGCAAGGATACCAACCTGAGGGAGCAGTACTTC.

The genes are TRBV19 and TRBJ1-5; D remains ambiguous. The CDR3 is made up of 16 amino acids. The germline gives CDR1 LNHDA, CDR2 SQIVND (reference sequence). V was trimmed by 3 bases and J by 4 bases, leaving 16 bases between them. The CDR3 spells CASSMRAGKWNQPQHF. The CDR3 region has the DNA TGTGCCAGTAGTATGAGAGCGGGGAAATGGAATCAGCCCCAGCATTTT.

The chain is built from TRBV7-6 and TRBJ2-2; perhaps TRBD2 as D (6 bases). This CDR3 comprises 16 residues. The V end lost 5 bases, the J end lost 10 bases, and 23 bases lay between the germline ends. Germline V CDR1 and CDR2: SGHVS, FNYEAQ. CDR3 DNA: TGTGCCAGCAGCCTAGTTGAGAGGCGGGGACCGGCGGAGCTGTTTTTT. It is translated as CASSLVERRGPAELFF.

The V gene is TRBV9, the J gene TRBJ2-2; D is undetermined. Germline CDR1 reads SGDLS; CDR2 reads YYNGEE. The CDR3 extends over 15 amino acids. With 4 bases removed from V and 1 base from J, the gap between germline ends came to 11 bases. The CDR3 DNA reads TGTGCCAGCAGCCCCGTACAGAAGAACACCGGGGAGCTGTTTTTT. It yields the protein CASSPVQKNTGELFF.

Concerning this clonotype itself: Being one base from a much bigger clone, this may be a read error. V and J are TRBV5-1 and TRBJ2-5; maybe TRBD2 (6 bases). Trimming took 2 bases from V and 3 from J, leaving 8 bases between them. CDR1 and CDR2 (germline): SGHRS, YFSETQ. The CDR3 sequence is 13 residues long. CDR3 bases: TGCGCCAGCAGCTTTACGGGGGAAGAGACCCAGTACTTC. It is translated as CASSFTGEETQYF.

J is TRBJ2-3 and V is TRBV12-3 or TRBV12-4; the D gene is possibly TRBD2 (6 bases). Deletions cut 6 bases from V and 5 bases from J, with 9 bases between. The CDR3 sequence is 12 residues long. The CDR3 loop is CASRTEGDTQYF. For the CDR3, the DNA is TGTGCCAGCAGGACGGAGGGAGATACGCAGTATTTT.

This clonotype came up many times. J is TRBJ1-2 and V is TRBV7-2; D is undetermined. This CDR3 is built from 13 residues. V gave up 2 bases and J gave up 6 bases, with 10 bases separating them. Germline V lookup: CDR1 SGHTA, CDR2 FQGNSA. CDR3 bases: TGTGCCAGCAGCTTAAGGAGGGTTCATGGCTACACCTTC. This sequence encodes CASSLRRVHGYTF.

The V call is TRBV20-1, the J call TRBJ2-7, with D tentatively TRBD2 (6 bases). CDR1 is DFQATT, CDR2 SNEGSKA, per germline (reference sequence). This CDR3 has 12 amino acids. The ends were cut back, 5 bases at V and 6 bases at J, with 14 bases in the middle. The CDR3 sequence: CSAGPMGGEQYF. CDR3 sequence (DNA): TGCAGTGCTGGACCGATGGGGGGCGAGCAGTACTTC.

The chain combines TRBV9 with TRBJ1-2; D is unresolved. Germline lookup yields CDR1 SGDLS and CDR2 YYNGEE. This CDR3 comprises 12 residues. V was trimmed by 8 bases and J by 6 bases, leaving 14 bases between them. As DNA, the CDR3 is TGTGCCAGTCCCGGCTGGGGAAATGGCTACACCTTC. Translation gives CASPGWGNGYTF.

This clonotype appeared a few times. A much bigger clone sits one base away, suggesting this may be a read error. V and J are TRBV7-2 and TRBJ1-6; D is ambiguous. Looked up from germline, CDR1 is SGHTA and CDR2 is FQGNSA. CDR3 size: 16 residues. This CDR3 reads CASSLVGGSSNSPPHF. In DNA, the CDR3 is TGTGCCAGCAGCTTAGTGGGAGGCAGTAGCAATTCACCCCCCCACTTT.

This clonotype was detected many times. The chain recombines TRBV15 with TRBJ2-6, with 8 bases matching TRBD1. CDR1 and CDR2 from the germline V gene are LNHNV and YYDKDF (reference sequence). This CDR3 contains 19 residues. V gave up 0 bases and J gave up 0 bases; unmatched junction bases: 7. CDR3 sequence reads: CATSRDPRQGYSGANVLTF. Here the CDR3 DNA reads TGTGCCACCAGCAGAGATCCCAGACAGGGGTACTCTGGGGCCAACGTCCTGACTTTC.

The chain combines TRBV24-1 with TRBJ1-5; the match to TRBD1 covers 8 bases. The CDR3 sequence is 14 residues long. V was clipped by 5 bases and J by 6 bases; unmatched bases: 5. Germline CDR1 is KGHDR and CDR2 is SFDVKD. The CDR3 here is CATSGTGLSQPQHF. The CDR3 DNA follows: TGTGCCACCAGTGGGACAGGGCTGAGTCAGCCCCAGCATTTT.